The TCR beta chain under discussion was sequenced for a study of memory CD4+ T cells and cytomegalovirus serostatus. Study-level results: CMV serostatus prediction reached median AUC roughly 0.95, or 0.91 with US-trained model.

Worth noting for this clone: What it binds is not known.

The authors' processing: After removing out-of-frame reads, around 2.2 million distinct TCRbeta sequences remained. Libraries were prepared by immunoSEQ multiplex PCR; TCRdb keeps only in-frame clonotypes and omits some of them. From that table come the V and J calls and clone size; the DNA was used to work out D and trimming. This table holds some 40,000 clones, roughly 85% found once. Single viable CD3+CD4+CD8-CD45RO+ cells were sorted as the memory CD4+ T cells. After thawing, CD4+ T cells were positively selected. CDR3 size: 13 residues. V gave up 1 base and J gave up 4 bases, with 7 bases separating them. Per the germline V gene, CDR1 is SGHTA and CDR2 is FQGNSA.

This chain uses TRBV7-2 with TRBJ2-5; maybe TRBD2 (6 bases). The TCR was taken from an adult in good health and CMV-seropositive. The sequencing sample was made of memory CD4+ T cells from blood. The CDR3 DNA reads TGTGCCAGCAGCTTAGGGGGGGTAGAGACCCAGTACTTC. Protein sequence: CASSLGGVETQYF.